This T cell receptor beta chain comes out of a study of response to subunit inactivated influenza vaccine. V shed 1 base and J 4 bases; nucleotides not matched to a gene: 11. The CDR3 runs 18 residues. Germline assignment: CDR1 MGHRA and CDR2 YSYEKL. MiXCR was run by TCRdb on the RT-PCR reads, yielding one entry per CDR3 protein. The table shows about 700,000 distinct CDR3 sequences, with approximately 15% occurring only once. The sample here was PBMCs from blood, taken less than 15 days before vaccination. This TCR was recovered from a man aged 45 to 65 who received an inactivated influenza vaccine. The chain is built from TRBV4-1 and TRBJ2-2; 8 nucleotides agree with TRBD1. The CDR3 loop is CASSQGTGQGSFTGELFF. In DNA, the CDR3 is TGCGCCAGCAGCCAAGGAACCGGACAGGGCTCGTTCACCGGGGAGCTGTTTTTT.